The T cell receptor beta chain described here comes from a study of blood T cell repertoires in COVID-19. Looking at the study overall: Spain, Italy and the United States supplied samples that represented acute and convalescent COVID-19. T cells, B-cell-depleted T cells, or PBMCs provided the cDNA or gDNA that served as material.

The repertoire was sequenced with immunoSEQ multiplex PCR; TCRdb's copy has only in-frame clones and lacks some. The repertoire has hundreds of thousands of clones, under 90% of them found once; the top ten carry roughly 2.9%. Participants' reported clinical history set cohort assignment. Within 2 weeks before study entry, exposed participants met a COVID-19 case. Sequences were obtained from PBMCs or T cells enriched from blood (not recorded which). The receptor was isolated from a woman in her forties or fifties who had been exposed to COVID-19.

The CDR3 DNA follows: TGTGCCAGCAGCTTATATGGTCAGCAGCCCCAGCATTTT. This gives the protein CASSLYGQQPQHF. This rearrangement joins TRBV7-9 to TRBJ1-5, with D hard to call. Germline loops: CDR1 SEHNR, CDR2 FQNEAQ (reference sequence). The CDR3 loop spans 13 amino acids. The V end lost 2 bases, the J end lost 7 bases, and 9 bases lay between the germline ends.